The text below deals with one TCR beta chain. Its antigen remains unknown. The CDR3 loop spans 14 amino acids. The germline gives CDR1 LNHDA, CDR2 SQIVND (reference sequence). V gave up 1 base and J gave up 1 base, with 5 bases separating them. The data stem from a study of cytomegalovirus exposure and HLA in healthy donors. Study information: About 84% of more than 300 genotyped donors fell in the Caucasian-associated ancestry cluster.

The study, taken as a whole, reports: The classifier reportedly diagnosed cytomegalovirus status with high specificity and sensitivity.

The study ran its PCR with 60 Vbeta and 13 Jbeta primers. Libraries were prepared by immunoSEQ multiplex PCR; TCRdb keeps only in-frame clonotypes and omits some of them. The sample holds around 120,000 clones, 60% to 85% seen once. The TCR sequence derives from a woman aged 40 to 49 in good health and CMV-seropositive. Sequenced material: PBMCs. This chain joins TRBV19 and TRBJ1-5; D not resolved. The CDR3 bases are TGTGCCAGTAGTATAGGGCGGAGCAATCAGCCCCAGCATTTT. It specifies CASSIGRSNQPQHF.